This TCR beta chain was captured in a study of blood T cell dynamics during melanoma immunotherapy. Time point specified: pre-treatment baseline. The data were produced by immunoSEQ multiplex PCR, yet TCRdb's version contains in-frame clones alone and is incomplete. The data contain fewer than 20,000 clones, approximately 91% of them singletons. The CDR3 runs to 12 residues. Germline lookup yields CDR1 ENHRY and CDR2 SYGVKD. Trimming pared 0 bases from V and 6 bases from J, leaving 3 bases between. The chain employs TRBV10-3 and TRBJ2-1; D unclear. The receptor was isolated from a human donor with melanoma. The material was blood, obtained from a patient treated with checkpoint blockade. In DNA form, the CDR3 reads TGTGCCATCAGTGAGTCGGGCAATGAGCAGTTCTTC. It specifies CAISESGNEQFF.